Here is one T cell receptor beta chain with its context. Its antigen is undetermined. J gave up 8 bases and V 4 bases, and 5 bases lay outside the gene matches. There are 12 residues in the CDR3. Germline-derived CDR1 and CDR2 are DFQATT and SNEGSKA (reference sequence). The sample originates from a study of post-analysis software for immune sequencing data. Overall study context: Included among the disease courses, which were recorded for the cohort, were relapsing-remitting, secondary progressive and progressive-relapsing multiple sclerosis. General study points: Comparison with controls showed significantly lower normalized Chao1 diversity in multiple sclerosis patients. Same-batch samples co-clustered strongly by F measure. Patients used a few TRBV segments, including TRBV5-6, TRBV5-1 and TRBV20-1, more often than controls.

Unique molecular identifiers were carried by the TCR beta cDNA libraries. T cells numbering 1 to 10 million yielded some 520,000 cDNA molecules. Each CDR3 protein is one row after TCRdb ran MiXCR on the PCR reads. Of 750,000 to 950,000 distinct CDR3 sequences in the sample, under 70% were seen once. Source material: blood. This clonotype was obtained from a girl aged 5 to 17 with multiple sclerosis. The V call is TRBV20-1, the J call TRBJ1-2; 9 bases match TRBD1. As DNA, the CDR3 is TGCAGTGCTAACCGGGACAGGGAAGGCTACACCTTC. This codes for CSANRDREGYTF.